This T cell receptor (beta chain) is from a study of response to subunit inactivated influenza vaccine. Study findings and constraints: New T cells are recruited in small numbers by each seasonal influenza vaccination, according to the authors' suggestion.

Trimming cost V 3 bases and J 0 bases, with 8 bases left between them. Germline V gives CDR1 MDHEN, CDR2 SYDVKM. The length of the CDR3 is 15 residues. Concerning this clonotype itself: What it binds is not known.

Via MiXCR, TCRdb re-called the RT-PCR reads, giving one row per CDR3 protein. This sample carries some 540,000 distinct CDR3 sequences, approximately 24% of them seen once, and the ten largest clones take 2.5% to 3.5%. The data were also submitted as part of a second study, on T cells expressing NK-cell markers. That paper adds: For TCR beta, cDNA was produced by 5'RACE template switching with UMIs. Of eight sequenced donors, seven were HCMV-seropositive and one HCMV-seronegative.

The chain uses TRBV28 and TRBJ1-4; D unresolved. The material was CD4+ T cells sorted from PBMCs, obtained 11 to 12 days after vaccination. This TCR was sampled from a man between 50 and 59 years old who received an inactivated influenza vaccine. DNA for the CDR3: TGTGCCAGCAGTTTGTACGGTGCAACTAATGAAAAACTGTTTTTT. Translated: CASSLYGATNEKLFF.